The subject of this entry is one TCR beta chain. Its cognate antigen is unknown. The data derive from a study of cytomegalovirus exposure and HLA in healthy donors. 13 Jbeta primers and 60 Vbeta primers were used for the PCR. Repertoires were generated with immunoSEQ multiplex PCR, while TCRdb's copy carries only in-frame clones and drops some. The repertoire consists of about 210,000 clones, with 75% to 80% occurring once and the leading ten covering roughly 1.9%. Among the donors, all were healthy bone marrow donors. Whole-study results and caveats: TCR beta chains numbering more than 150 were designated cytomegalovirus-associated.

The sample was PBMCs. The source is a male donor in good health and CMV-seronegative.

The CDR3 sequence is CASSLPTNYEQYF. As DNA, the CDR3 is TGTGCCAGCAGCTTACCGACTAACTACGAGCAGTACTTC. The V call is TRBV7-2, the J call TRBJ2-7, with D perhaps TRBD2 (5 bases). Germline CDR1 and CDR2: SGHTA and FQGNSA. The CDR3 spans 13 residues. Trimming took 2 bases from V and 3 from J, leaving 8 bases between them.